This T cell receptor beta chain was documented in a study of blood T cell repertoires in COVID-19. Study details: Sources were T cells, B-cell-depleted T cells, or PBMCs; the material itself was cDNA or gDNA.

Those enrolled, adults aged roughly 18 to 89 years, came from some 23 US areas. Self-reported history from a screening survey and questionnaire set each donor's cohort. The data were produced by immunoSEQ multiplex PCR, yet TCRdb's version contains in-frame clones alone and is incomplete. The table lists around 330,000 clones, roughly nine tenths of them singletons. The sample taken for sequencing was PBMCs or T cells enriched from blood (not recorded which). This clonotype was sampled from a man between 60 and 75 years old who had recovered from COVID-19.

CDR3 sequence: CASSFGQANTGELFF. In nucleotides, the CDR3 is TGTGCCAGTAGTTTCGGACAGGCGAACACCGGGGAGCTGTTTTTT. The rearrangement joins TRBV19 to TRBJ2-2, with 7 bases fitting TRBD1. Germline V gene sequence: CDR1 LNHDA, CDR2 SQIVND (reference sequence). The CDR3 is 15 residues long. Trimming removed 5 bases from V and 0 bases from J; junction bases left unmatched: 3.